Listed below are T cell receptor beta chains from one sample, sequenced in a study of T cell responses to AZD1222 COVID-19 vaccine. Sequencing was performed with immunoSEQ multiplex PCR; in TCRdb, only in-frame clones are kept and a portion is missing. The table has some 110,000 clones, about 92% seen once. The specimen was peripheral blood, collected on day 0 of AZD1222 vaccination. The receptors here all came from an adult in good health. CDR3s include the opening cysteine and the closing phenylalanine or tryptophan.

V gene: TRBV28
CDR3 length: 14
J gene: TRBJ1-6
CDR3 protein: CASSYRGLTDPLHF

V gene: TRBV2
CDR3 length: 15
J gene: TRBJ2-1
CDR3 protein: CASSERASGSYEQFF

V gene: TRBV10-3
CDR3 length: 12
J gene: TRBJ2-7
CDR3 protein: CAINKGAGEQYF

V gene: TRBV5-1
CDR3 length: 15
J gene: TRBJ2-3
CDR3 protein: CASSDAQGVTDTQYF

V gene: TRBV30
CDR3 length: 11
J gene: TRBJ1-2
CDR3 protein: CALTRGAGYTF

V gene: TRBV29-1
CDR3 length: 14
J gene: TRBJ1-3
CDR3 protein: CSVEEQGTGNTIYF

V gene: TRBV5-6
CDR3 length: 15
J gene: TRBJ1-6
CDR3 protein: CASSAGTGSETPLHF

V gene: TRBV14
CDR3 length: 14
J gene: TRBJ2-7
CDR3 protein: CASSRAYLYYEQYF

V gene: TRBV18
CDR3 length: 12
J gene: TRBJ1-5
CDR3 protein: CASSPAAQPQHF

V gene: TRBV9
CDR3 length: 17
J gene: TRBJ1-6
CDR3 protein: CASSAETGAGSGSPLHF

V gene: TRBV30
CDR3 length: 15
J gene: TRBJ2-3
CDR3 protein: CAWSVQGLGTDTQYF

V gene: TRBV2
CDR3 length: 17
J gene: TRBJ1-5
CDR3 protein: CASSPTVRGQTNQPQHF

V gene: TRBV19
CDR3 length: 16
J gene: TRBJ1-3
CDR3 protein: CASSIFAADSGNTIYF

V gene: TRBV15
CDR3 length: 13
J gene: TRBJ2-1
CDR3 protein: CATSRDPWDEQFF

V gene: TRBV29-1
CDR3 length: 14
J gene: TRBJ2-7
CDR3 protein: CSVGDRTVSSEQYF

V gene: TRBV30
CDR3 length: 16
J gene: TRBJ1-3
CDR3 protein: CAWRGGNGGNGNTIYF

V gene: TRBV9
CDR3 length: 16
J gene: TRBJ1-6
CDR3 protein: CASSPTGRGPNSPLHF

V gene: TRBV9
CDR3 length: 13
J gene: TRBJ1-2
CDR3 protein: CASSRGGADGYTF

V gene: TRBV27
CDR3 length: 13
J gene: TRBJ2-7
CDR3 protein: CASSGQSSYEQYF

V gene: TRBV5-4
CDR3 length: 13
J gene: TRBJ1-2
CDR3 protein: CASSFTRDYGYTF

V gene: TRBV20-1
CDR3 length: 13
J gene: TRBJ2-7
CDR3 protein: CSASPETSYEQYF

V gene: TRBV5-3
CDR3 length: 16
J gene: TRBJ1-5
CDR3 protein: CARSTRTDYSNQPQHF